This T cell receptor (beta chain) came from a study of response to subunit inactivated influenza vaccine. TCRdb processed the RT-PCR reads anew with MiXCR; each CDR3 protein has one entry. This sample has 500,000 to 700,000 distinct CDR3 sequences, with roughly 25% found just once. The CDR3 runs to 16 residues. Germline CDR1 reads LGHNA; CDR2 reads YNFKEQ. Germline trimming cut 2 bases from V and 2 bases from J; bases unmatched to any gene: 7. The sample was also reused in another study, on T cells expressing NK-cell markers. From that paper: Beta-chain TCR cDNA was generated via 5'RACE template switching with UMIs.

This sample comprised CD4+ T cells sorted from PBMCs, obtained 12 days after vaccination. The chain is built from TRBV4-2 and TRBJ2-3; 7 positions agree with TRBD1. The origin of this receptor is a man over 45 who received an inactivated influenza vaccine. The CDR3 sequence: CASSQLYRGPTDTQYF. CDR3 sequence (DNA): TGTGCCAGCAGCCAACTCTACAGGGGACCCACAGATACGCAGTATTTT.